The clone carrying this T cell receptor beta chain was found a few times. The data stem from a study of CD8 T cells in Susac syndrome. Looked up from germline, CDR1 is MNHNS and CDR2 is SASEGT. This CDR3 contains 13 residues. J was trimmed by 5 bases and V by 7 bases; bases with no gene match: 6. CD8+ and CD4+ T cells were negatively isolated; TEMRA cells were FACS-enriched. The authors reverse transcribed roughly 0.5 to 1 ug RNA with random hexamers. One entry per CDR3 protein results from TCRdb running MiXCR on the immunoSEQ multiplex PCR reads. In the table there are around 130,000 distinct CDR3 sequences, 90% to 95% of which are singletons.

The receptor comes from a human donor with multiple sclerosis. The V and J genes are TRBV6-1 and TRBJ2-7, with TRBD1 matching 9 bases. The sample taken for sequencing was CD4+ T cells from PBMCs. DNA of the CDR3: TGTGCCAGCACCGGGACAGGGTACAACGAGCAGTACTTC. Amino acid sequence: CASTGTGYNEQYF.